This entry features one T cell receptor (beta chain) sequence. The target antigen is unknown. Clones were sequenced by immunoSEQ multiplex PCR, and TCRdb holds only the in-frame ones, with some missing. The sample has about 2.3 million clones, 90% to 95% seen once. This sample was included in a study of shared clonotypes between healthy human individuals. Findings and caveats of the study: Incompleteness in sorted-subset sequencing, despite large depth, was shown by rarefaction. Clonotypes shared by all four sorted-subset donors had higher generation probabilities than non-shared clonotypes.

CDR3 size: 13 residues. Germline V gene sequence: CDR1 MDHEN, CDR2 SYDVKM. Trimming removed 6 bases from V and 6 bases from J, with 15 bases in between. The clonotype comes from a young man in good health. Some clones in this sample may be carry-over from other donors' samples. The genes are TRBV28 and TRBJ2-7; D is possibly TRBD1 (5 bases). Material for sequencing was naive CD4+ T cells from PBMCs. Subset given: CD45RA+ positively selected. The CDR3, as DNA: TGTGCCAGCAGGGCAGGGTGGTTCTCCGAGCAGTACTTC. Residues: CASRAGWFSEQYF.